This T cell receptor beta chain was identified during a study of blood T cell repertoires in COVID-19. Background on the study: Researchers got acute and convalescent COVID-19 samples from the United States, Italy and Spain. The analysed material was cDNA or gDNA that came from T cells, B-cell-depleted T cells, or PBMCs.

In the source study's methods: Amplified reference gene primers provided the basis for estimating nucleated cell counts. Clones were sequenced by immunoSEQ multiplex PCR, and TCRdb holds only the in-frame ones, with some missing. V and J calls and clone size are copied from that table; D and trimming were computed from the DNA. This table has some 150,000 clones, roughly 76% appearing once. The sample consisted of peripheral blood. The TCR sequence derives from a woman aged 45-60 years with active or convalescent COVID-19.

The CDR3 DNA reads TGTGCCAGCAGTTACTGGAGGGACACTGAAGCTTTCTTT. Amino acid sequence: CASSYWRDTEAFF. The chain employs TRBV6-5 and TRBJ1-1; D uncertain. Germline values: CDR1 MNHEY, CDR2 SVGAGI. The ends were cut back, 1 base at V and 3 bases at J, with 6 bases in the middle. This CDR3 is 13 amino acids long.